This passage covers 3 T cell receptor beta chains from one sample sequenced in a study of T cell clonality in common variable immunodeficiency. The study, taken as a whole, reports: Reportedly, TCR beta sequences from common variable immunodeficiency showed fewer deletions and N-nucleotide insertions.

Method: immunoSEQ multiplex PCR; TCRdb's copy keeps in-frame clones and lacks some. This repertoire comprises 7,500 to 9,500 clones; its ten largest clones make up 3.5% to 4.5%. Antigens of these TCRs are unknown. Sample: peripheral blood mononuclear cells. The receptors were gathered from a human donor with common variable immunodeficiency.

On this clone: The CDR3 is cut off 3 residues early in the read; its end comes from the germline J gene. The V call is TRBV20-1, the J call TRBJ2-1, with D maybe TRBD2 (6 bases). Trimming pared 5 bases from V and 5 bases from J, leaving 7 bases between. This CDR3 has 11 amino acids. Germline CDR1 and CDR2: DFQATT and SNEGSKA (reference sequence). The CDR3 spells CSAGGNNEQFF. Partial CDR3 DNA: TGCAGTGCTGGGGGGAACAATGAG.

As concerns this clone: The read halts 3 residues ahead of the CDR3 end, with the missing end drawn from the germline J gene. V and J are TRBV19 and TRBJ2-6; D gene unclear. Germline V gene lookup returns CDR1 LNHDA and CDR2 SQIVND (reference sequence). V lost 5 bases and J 0 bases, leaving 5 bases between the germline ends. This CDR3 comprises 14 residues. CDR3 DNA (partial): TGTGCCAGTAGTGGCGGCTCTGGGGCCAACGTC. This translates into CASSGGSGANV. The whole CDR3 region reads CASSGGSGANVLTF.

Incomplete CDR3 DNA: TGTGCCAGCAGCCACACCCGGGACTCGTACAATGAG. As protein: CASSHTRDSYNE. The whole CDR3 sequence reads CASSHTRDSYNEQFF. The chain employs TRBV7-9 and TRBJ2-1; perhaps TRBD2 as D (6 bases). The read halts 3 residues ahead of the CDR3 end, with the missing end drawn from the germline J gene. The ends were cut back, 5 bases at V and 4 bases at J, with 15 bases in the middle. The CDR3 length is 15 residues. Germline V gene lookup returns CDR1 SEHNR and CDR2 FQNEAQ (reference sequence). Filled out from reference TRBV7-9 and TRBJ2-1, the complete variable domain reads DTGVSQNPRHKITKRGQNVTFRCDPISEHNRLYWYRQTLGQGPEFLTYFQNEAQLEKSRLLSDRFSAERPKGSFSTLEIQRTEQGDSAMYLCASSHTRDSYNEQFFGPGTRLTVL.